Sequencing of this T cell receptor beta chain was carried out in a study of type 1 regulatory T cells. Across the whole study: An in vitro protocol generated T-allo10, a Tr1-enriched, alloantigen-specific CD4 T cell product.

The V and J ends lost 4 bases and 2 bases respectively, with 12 bases between them. The CDR3 covers 14 residues. Per the germline V gene, CDR1 is SGHRS and CDR2 is YFSETQ. Each CDR3 protein gets one entry after TCRdb re-called the reads with MiXCR. The sample includes around 64,000 distinct CDR3 sequences, around 21% of them seen just once. Notes on the study in general: Compared with non-Tr1 cells, Tr1 cells showed a narrower TCR repertoire.

This clonotype was seen many times. Its matching antigen is unknown. The source material was cultured type 1 regulatory T (Tr1) cells, either the whole culture or a sorted fraction (not recorded which). This rearrangement joins TRBV5-1 to TRBJ1-1; TRBD1 is a possible D gene (6 bases). This receptor was obtained from a human donor in good health. For the CDR3, the DNA is TGCGCCAGCAGCCCCAGGGGTACTAACACTGAAGCTTTCTTT. Translating gives CASSPRGTNTEAFF. Drawing the rest from reference TRBV5-1 and TRBJ1-1, the complete variable domain is KAGVTQTPRYLIKTRGQQVTLSCSPISGHRSVSWYQQTPGQGLQFLFEYFSETQRNKGNFPGRFSGRQFSNSRSEMNVSTLELGDSALYLCASSPRGTNTEAFFGQGTRLTVV.